These 20 T cell receptor beta chains were all obtained from the same sample, sequenced in a study of cytomegalovirus exposure and HLA in healthy donors. TCRdb keeps only in-frame clones here, not all; method: immunoSEQ multiplex PCR. The sample shows 130,000 to 150,000 clones, 91% of them seen only once. Sequenced sample: PBMCs. The receptors originated from a man aged 18-30 years in good health and CMV-seronegative.

The chain is built from TRBV5-1 and TRBJ2-5, with TRBD1 matching over 8 bases. Germline values: CDR1 SGHRS, CDR2 YFSETQ. This CDR3 contains 15 residues. V lost 2 bases and J lost 5; bases outside the gene matches: 8. The DNA of the CDR3 is TGCGCCAGCAGCTTTTTGGCAGGGGGCGCGGAGACCCAGTACTTC. It yields the protein CASSFLAGGAETQYF.

This clone appeared a few times. The chain combines TRBV7-3 with TRBJ1-6; TRBD1 is a possible D gene (6 bases). The V gene's germline CDR1 is SGHTA and CDR2 FQGTGA. The CDR3 runs to 13 residues. V was clipped by 5 bases and J by 7 bases, with 9 bases between them. CDR3 protein: CASSPQGNSPLHF. DNA of the CDR3: TGTGCCAGCAGCCCCCAGGGGAATTCACCCCTCCACTTT.

A remark on this clone: This sample includes further DNA sequences coding for the same CDR3. The chain couples TRBV5-1 to TRBJ1-1; 8 bases map to TRBD1. V trimming: 0 bases; J trimming: 2 bases; junction bases outside the gene matches: 3. The germline gives CDR1 SGHRS, CDR2 YFSETQ. CDR3 length: 15 residues. In nucleotides, the CDR3 is TGCGCCAGCAGCTTGGGGACAGGGTTAAACACTGAAGCTTTCTTT. Its translation: CASSLGTGLNTEAFF.

The genes are TRBV9 and TRBJ2-3; 9 nucleotides line up with TRBD2. Germline loops: CDR1 SGDLS, CDR2 YYNGEE. The CDR3 is made up of 16 amino acids. Trimming removed 0 bases from V and 4 bases from J; junction bases left unmatched: 6. CDR3 bases: TGTGCCAGCAGCGTAGCTAGCGGGGATTTCGCAGATACGCAGTATTTT. Residues: CASSVASGDFADTQYF.

V gene TRBV9 combines with J gene TRBJ2-1; D may be TRBD2 (6 bases). Trimming took 3 bases from V and 2 from J, leaving 15 bases between them. The CDR3 consists of 16 residues. Germline assignment: CDR1 SGDLS and CDR2 YYNGEE. This CDR3 is CASSDGLANTYNEQFF. CDR3 nucleotides: TGTGCCAGCAGCGATGGGCTAGCGAACACCTACAATGAGCAGTTCTTC.

The chain joins TRBV18 to TRBJ1-4, with TRBD1 as a possible D gene (5 bases). CDR3 length: 14 residues. Germline V CDR1 and CDR2: KGHSH, LQKENI. Between the trimmed V and J ends, which lost 1 base and 4 bases, there was a span of 7 bases. CDR3 in amino acids: CASSPRQINEKLFF. The CDR3 DNA follows: TGTGCCAGCTCACCACGACAGATTAATGAAAAACTGTTTTTT.

V gene TRBV28 combines with J gene TRBJ2-3; 10 nucleotides align to TRBD2. V lost 7 bases and J lost 2; bases outside the gene matches: 12. CDR1 and CDR2 (germline): MDHEN, SYDVKM. CDR3 size: 17 residues. CDR3 sequence (DNA): TGTGCCAGCATTGGGTCTAGCGGGAGCACCTACACAGATACGCAGTATTTT. Its protein is CASIGSSGSTYTDTQYF.

The chain uses TRBV25-1 and TRBJ2-2, with D possibly matching TRBD2 (5 bases). Germline V CDR1 and CDR2: MGHDK, SYGVNS. CDR3 size: 13 residues. V gave up 5 bases and J gave up 3 bases, with 7 bases separating them. The CDR3 nucleotides read TGTGCCAGCAGTCCGGGGTACACCGGGGAGCTGTTTTTT. The encoded protein is CASSPGYTGELFF.

The table lists this clone with a count of one. The CDR3: CASRQQGAVETQYF. DNA for the CDR3: TGTGCCAGCAGACAACAGGGGGCTGTCGAGACCCAGTACTTC. The chain couples TRBV27 to TRBJ2-5; 9 nucleotides line up with TRBD1. CDR3 length equals 14 residues. V lost 6 bases to trimming and J lost 5 bases; unmatched junction nucleotides: 7. CDR1 and CDR2 from the germline V gene are MNHEY and SMNVEV (reference sequence).

The J gene is TRBJ1-3, the V gene TRBV7-9, with 7 bases lining up with TRBD1. J gave up 3 bases and V 5 bases, and 4 bases lay outside the gene matches. There are 14 residues in the CDR3. Germline CDR1 and CDR2: SEHNR and FQNEAQ (reference sequence). CDR3 residues: CASSEQGYGNTIYF. The DNA of the CDR3 is TGTGCCAGCAGCGAACAGGGGTATGGAAACACCATATATTTT.

The chain uses TRBV30 and TRBJ2-7, with D tentatively TRBD2 (5 bases). The CDR3 contains 13 residues. The germline CDR1 and CDR2 sequences are GTSNPN and SVGIG (reference sequence). With 0 bases removed from V and 7 bases from J, the gap between germline ends came to 13 bases. The CDR3 loop reads CAWSVLGEGEQYF. The CDR3 coding sequence is TGTGCCTGGAGTGTACTGGGAGAAGGGGAGCAGTACTTC. Based on the CDR3 plus reference TRBV30 and TRBJ2-7, the full variable domain is SQTIHQWPATLVQPVGSPLSLECTVEGTSNPNLYWYRQAAGRGLQLLFYSVGIGQISSEVPQNLSASRPQDRQFILSSKKLLLSDSGFYLCAWSVLGEGEQYFGPGTRLTVT.

This rearrangement joins TRBV2 to TRBJ2-7; 10 positions match TRBD2. V gave up 3 bases and J gave up 3 bases; unmatched junction bases: 5. CDR1 SNHLY and CDR2 FYNNEI come from the germline V gene. There are 15 residues in the CDR3. DNA of the CDR3: TGTGCCAGCAGTGAGTATAGCGGGGGGTTCTACGAGCAGTACTTC. It codes for CASSEYSGGFYEQYF.

V usage is TRBV9 and J usage is TRBJ1-1; 7 bases agree with TRBD1. CDR1 SGDLS and CDR2 YYNGEE come from the germline V gene. J gave up 7 bases and V 0 bases, and 9 bases lay outside the gene matches. CDR3 length equals 15 residues. The DNA for the CDR3 is TGTGCCAGCAGCGTAGAGAGGGGGCGTTTTGTTGAAGCTTTCTTT. This sequence encodes CASSVERGRFVEAFF.

The rearrangement joins TRBV7-8 to TRBJ2-3; TRBD1 agrees at 11 bases. The V and J ends lost 4 bases and 4 bases, in that order; junction bases with no gene match: 1. Germline CDR1 is SGHVS and CDR2 is FQNEAQ. CDR3 length equals 14 residues. The CDR3: CASSSGQGADTQYF. The CDR3 DNA reads as TGTGCCAGCAGCTCGGGACAGGGGGCAGATACGCAGTATTTT.

The chain joins TRBV30 to TRBJ2-5; weak D call: TRBD2 (5 bases). Per germline, CDR1 GTSNPN and CDR2 SVGIG (reference sequence). The CDR3 has 13 amino acids. The V end lost 0 bases, the J end lost 5 bases, and 10 bases lay between the germline ends. The CDR3 nucleotides are TGTGCCTGGAGTGTACGGGGTTTCGAGACCCAGTACTTC. Translated, it gives CAWSVRGFETQYF.

The table lists this clone with a count of one. The V gene is TRBV4-1, the J gene TRBJ1-1, with TRBD1 matching 9 bases. With V trimmed by 3 bases and J by 6 bases, 11 bases remained unmatched. The germline gives CDR1 MGHRA, CDR2 YSYEKL. This CDR3 comprises 16 residues. CDR3 residues: CASSHSKTGGFSEAFF. The DNA of the CDR3 is TGCGCCAGCAGCCATTCCAAGACAGGGGGTTTCTCTGAAGCTTTCTTT.

The chain links TRBV18 to TRBJ2-2, with no clear D. CDR3 size: 16 residues. The V end lost 3 bases, the J end lost 5 bases, and 16 bases lay between the germline ends. Looked up from germline, CDR1 is KGHSH and CDR2 is LQKENI. The CDR3 protein is CASSPLHVPRTGELFF. The DNA of the CDR3 is TGTGCCAGCTCACCCTTACACGTCCCTAGGACCGGGGAGCTGTTTTTT.

The chain joins TRBV5-6 to TRBJ2-3, with 9 positions matching TRBD2. The CDR3 has 16 amino acids. Germline assignment: CDR1 SGHDT and CDR2 YYEEEE. Unmatched junction bases numbered 4, after V lost 0 bases and J lost 2 bases. The CDR3 loop reads CASSLGGRGVTDTQYF. Here the CDR3 DNA reads TGTGCCAGCAGCTTGGGCGGGAGGGGGGTCACAGATACGCAGTATTTT.

V and J are TRBV11-3 and TRBJ2-7; 10 bases fit TRBD1. Germline V gene lookup returns CDR1 SGHNT and CDR2 YENEEA. CDR3 length equals 16 residues. After removal of 5 bases from V and 4 bases from J, the junction contained 11 bases not matched to a gene. The chain's CDR3 is CASSLGEGTGAYEQYV. The CDR3 DNA reads TGTGCCAGCAGCCTAGGAGAAGGGACAGGGGCTTACGAGCAGTACGTC.

This rearrangement joins TRBV11-3 to TRBJ2-7; 9 bases match TRBD2. Germline CDR1 and CDR2: SGHNT and YENEEA. The CDR3 is made up of 17 amino acids. V gave up 2 bases and J gave up 3 bases; unmatched junction bases: 11. CDR3 sequence reads: CASSLSGGRFGFYEQYF. DNA for the CDR3: TGTGCCAGCAGCTTAAGCGGGGGGCGGTTCGGGTTCTACGAGCAGTACTTC. Filled out from reference TRBV11-3 and TRBJ2-7, the complete variable domain reads EAGVVQSPRYKIIEKKQPVAFWCNPISGHNTLYWYLQNLGQGPELLIRYENEEAVDDSQLPKDRFSAERLKGVDSTLKIQPAELGDSAVYLCASSLSGGRFGFYEQYFGPGTRLTVT.